The clone carrying this T cell receptor beta chain appeared a single time. Its antigen is as yet unknown. This specimen belongs to a study of graft-versus-host responses after intestinal transplantation. The method was immunoSEQ multiplex PCR; TCRdb's version includes in-frame clones alone and lacks a portion of them. The repertoire has 84,000 or so clones, approximately 92% of them found once; the top ten carry 1% to 1.4%. CDR1 is SEHNR, CDR2 FQNEAQ, per germline (reference sequence). Trimming removed 5 bases from V and 2 bases from J, with 22 bases in between. This CDR3 comprises 17 residues. This receptor was obtained from a human donor who was the organ donor for an intestinal transplant. The chain employs TRBV7-9 and TRBJ2-7; D may be TRBD2 (5 bases). Specimen: unstimulated CD8+ T cells sorted from spleen or lymph node cells, collected before transplant. The CDR3 here is CASSPPSGRGCAYEQYF. The CDR3 DNA reads as TGTGCCAGCAGCCCCCCGAGCGGACGGGGATGTGCCTACGAGCAGTACTTC.